The 27 T cell receptor beta chains below all came from one sample that was sequenced in a study of early T cells in non-severe SARS-CoV-2 infection. TCRdb fed the 5' RACE reads into MiXCR, producing one record per CDR3 protein. In the table there are around 77,000 distinct CDR3 sequences, around 10% of which are singletons. Sequencing used whole blood, obtained at baseline. The receptors come from an adult who was a healthcare worker with PCR-confirmed SARS-CoV-2 infection or an uninfected control (not recorded which). The donor label of this sample is uncertain.

The V call is TRBV7-2, the J call TRBJ2-7; 8 nucleotides agree with TRBD2. The CDR3 contains 15 residues. Germline CDR1 reads SGHTA; CDR2 reads FQGNSA. Losses at the gene ends were 4 bases for V and 2 bases for J; bases not matched to a gene: 7. The CDR3 loop reads CASSYLISGTYEQYF. The CDR3 DNA is TGTGCCAGCAGCTACCTCATTAGCGGGACCTACGAGCAGTACTTC.

This clonotype has more than one count but fewer than ten. V usage is TRBV4-3 and J usage is TRBJ2-2; D remains unclear. The CDR3 runs to 14 residues. Trimming left V 0 bases short and J 3 bases short, with 5 bases between. Looked up from germline, CDR1 is LGHNA and CDR2 is YSLEER. As DNA, the CDR3 is TGCGCCAGCAGCCAAGACCCCGACACCGGGGAGCTGTTTTTT. Translation: CASSQDPDTGELFF.

This clonotype occurred a few times. The genes are TRBV19 and TRBJ2-3, with 7 nucleotides matching TRBD2. V shed 7 bases and J 3 bases; nucleotides not matched to a gene: 7. Looked up from germline, CDR1 is LNHDA and CDR2 is SQIVND (reference sequence). The CDR3 length is 14 residues. The CDR3, as DNA: TGTGCCAGTAAAAGTTCGGGGGGAACAGATACGCAGTATTTT. As protein: CASKSSGGTDTQYF.

V gene TRBV6-2 or TRBV6-3 combines with J gene TRBJ2-7; no reliable D call. CDR3 length: 14 residues. V lost 3 bases, J lost 9 bases, and 18 bases lay in between. CDR1 and CDR2 (germline): MNHEY, SVGEGT. As DNA, the CDR3 is TGTGCCAGCAGTTATGAGCTGCCGCCCCCCGGGCAGTACTTC. Residues: CASSYELPPPGQYF.

This chain joins TRBV5-8 and TRBJ1-2; D not certain. Per the germline V gene, CDR1 is SGHTS and CDR2 is YDEGEE. Trimming cost V 0 bases and J 8 bases, with 5 bases left between them. CDR3 length: 11 amino acids. CDR3 DNA sequence: TGTGCCAGCAGCTTGGAATACGGCTACACCTTC. This translates into CASSLEYGYTF.

This clonotype was picked up a small number of times. V usage is TRBV20-1 and J usage is TRBJ1-2; TRBD1 might be the D (6 bases). V gave up 0 bases and J gave up 3 bases, with 20 bases separating them. This CDR3 is 17 amino acids long. CDR1 is DFQATT and CDR2 is SNEGSKA in the germline V gene (reference sequence). The CDR3, as DNA: TGCAGTGCTAGAGATCCGAGAAGGGGGATCCTAGACTATGGCTACACCTTC. This encodes CSARDPRRGILDYGYTF.

This clonotype appeared a few times. The CDR3 sequence: CSAFTGNTGELFF. CDR3 nucleotides: TGCAGTGCTTTTACAGGGAACACCGGGGAGCTGTTTTTT. The chain links TRBV20-1 to TRBJ2-2; perhaps TRBD1 as D (5 bases). Germline V gene data show CDR1 as DFQATT and CDR2 as SNEGSKA (reference sequence). The CDR3 length is 13 residues. V lost 5 bases and J lost 1, with 8 bases in between.

Only a few counts were recorded for this clonotype. This sequence joins TRBV7-3 and TRBJ2-3, with 7 bases lining up with TRBD2. The J segment lost 5 bases and the V segment lost 1 base, leaving 3 bases of the junction unmatched. This CDR3 comprises 14 residues. Germline V gene data show CDR1 as SGHTA and CDR2 as FQGTGA. This CDR3 is CASSLIPGGDTQYF. The CDR3 DNA reads TGTGCCAGCAGCTTAATTCCGGGGGGAGATACGCAGTATTTT.

This clonotype was counted ten times or more. This sequence joins TRBV20-1 and TRBJ1-5, with TRBD1 matching over 8 bases. The CDR3 spans 14 residues. The junction had 9 bases not matched to a gene; V was cut back by 4 bases and J by 7 bases. Germline V gene lookup returns CDR1 DFQATT and CDR2 SNEGSKA (reference sequence). CDR3 protein: CSANDRGSGQPQHF. The CDR3 region has the DNA TGCAGTGCTAACGACAGGGGATCGGGACAGCCCCAGCATTTT.

The chain joins TRBV20-1 to TRBJ2-7; 8 nucleotides line up with TRBD2. The CDR3 totals 15 residues. The germline CDR1 and CDR2 sequences are DFQATT and SNEGSKA (reference sequence). V gave up 5 bases and J gave up 0 bases; unmatched junction bases: 9. The CDR3 coding sequence is TGCAGTGCTGAGGCTATAGCGGGGCTCTCCTACGAGCAGTACTTC. Translating gives CSAEAIAGLSYEQYF.

The table lists this clonotype with many counts. This sequence joins TRBV4-2 and TRBJ2-7; TRBD2 matches 8 bases. Looked up from germline, CDR1 is LGHNA and CDR2 is YNFKEQ. CDR3 length: 17 residues. V trimming: 0 bases; J trimming: 2 bases; junction bases outside the gene matches: 9. The CDR3 DNA follows: TGTGCCAGCAGCCAAGAAGGAATGACTAGCGTACCCTACGAGCAGTACTTC. Protein sequence: CASSQEGMTSVPYEQYF.

This clonotype was observed many times. The rearrangement joins TRBV5-6 to TRBJ2-1; the match to TRBD2 covers 12 bases. CDR3 length equals 16 residues. V lost 6 bases and J lost 4; bases outside the gene matches: 8. From germline, CDR1 is SGHDT and CDR2 YYEEEE. CDR3 residues: CASIPTGTSGYNEQFF. The CDR3 DNA is TGTGCCAGCATCCCGACCGGGACTAGCGGGTACAATGAGCAGTTCTTC.

There are a few counts of this clonotype. The chain joins TRBV2 to TRBJ2-3; 9 bases agree with TRBD1. Germline CDR1 and CDR2: SNHLY and FYNNEI. The CDR3 has 15 amino acids. With 2 bases clipped from V and 3 bases from J, the junction kept 3 bases outside the gene matches. The CDR3 sequence: CASSENRGRTDTQYF. The DNA for the CDR3 is TGTGCCAGCAGTGAAAACAGGGGGCGGACAGATACGCAGTATTTT.

There are many counts of this clonotype. The chain carries TRBV10-2 and TRBJ2-5; 8 positions match TRBD2. This CDR3 comprises 16 residues. Germline V CDR1 and CDR2: WSHSY, SAAADI. J lost 4 bases, V lost 4 bases, and 11 bases had no gene match. The CDR3 sequence: CASSALLAAGRETQYF. DNA for the CDR3: TGCGCCAGCAGTGCCTTACTAGCGGCCGGGAGAGAGACCCAGTACTTC.

This clonotype was seen ten or more times. V gene TRBV20-1 combines with J gene TRBJ2-1; 7 positions agree with TRBD1. Germline loops: CDR1 DFQATT, CDR2 SNEGSKA (reference sequence). CDR3 length: 14 residues. V lost 2 bases and J lost 1; bases outside the gene matches: 2. The CDR3 loop is CSARYRGSYNEQFF. The CDR3 DNA follows: TGCAGTGCTAGATACAGGGGTTCCTACAATGAGCAGTTCTTC.

The gene calls are TRBV9 and TRBJ2-3, with no clear D. The V gene's germline CDR1 is SGDLS and CDR2 YYNGEE. CDR3 size: 12 residues. V dropped 4 bases and J dropped 4 bases, with 7 bases sitting between them. The CDR3 sequence is CASSSDSDTQYF. CDR3 nucleotide sequence: TGTGCCAGCAGCTCAGATTCAGATACGCAGTATTTT.

The chain is built from TRBV12-3 or TRBV12-4 and TRBJ1-2; perhaps TRBD1 as D (5 bases). The CDR3 totals 12 residues. V lost 8 bases, J lost 10 bases, and 17 bases lay in between. The chain's CDR3 is CASLLGRDLYTF. The CDR3, as DNA: TGTGCCAGCCTCTTGGGGCGGGATCTCTACACCTTC.

This clonotype was counted between two and nine times. A junction end diverges from the germline sequence, so it may reflect a read error. The chain combines TRBV5-1 with TRBJ2-1; TRBD2 matches 12 bases. Per germline, CDR1 SGHRS and CDR2 YFSETQ. The CDR3 runs 13 residues. The CDR3 sequence is CASSLGLAGAPLF. Here the CDR3 DNA reads TGCGCCAGCAGCTTGGGACTAGCGGGGGCCCCACTCTTC.

This clonotype was counted at least ten times. This sequence joins TRBV14 and TRBJ2-1, with 7 bases aligning to TRBD2. V was pared by 5 bases and J by 4 bases, with 8 bases of the junction left unmatched. CDR3 length: 15 amino acids. Germline CDR1 SGHDN, CDR2 FVKESK. The CDR3 is CASSYRDYPYNEQFF. The CDR3 nucleotides are TGTGCCAGCAGCTACCGGGACTACCCGTACAATGAGCAGTTCTTC.

This clonotype has just a few counts. This chain uses TRBV30 with TRBJ2-3; 14 bases match TRBD2. This CDR3 region has 15 residues. The germline V gene encodes CDR1 GTSNPN and CDR2 SVGIG (reference sequence). The V gene end was trimmed by 1 base and the J gene end by 6 bases; junction bases not matched to a gene: 3. The CDR3 nucleotides are TGTGCCTGGAGTGCCGGGACTAGCGGGGGTGATACGCAGTATTTT. This sequence encodes CAWSAGTSGGDTQYF.

On this clonotype: The germline gene is not matched at one end of the junction; a read error may be the cause. This sequence joins TRBV7-2 and TRBJ1-1; 8 nucleotides line up with TRBD1. CDR1 and CDR2 (germline): SGHTA, FQGNSA. The CDR3 contains 14 residues. The CDR3 nucleotides read TGTGCCAGCAGCCGTCCTGACAGGGGAATTGAAGTTTTCTTT. It is translated as CASSRPDRGIEVFF.

The CDR3 bases are TGCAGTGCTAGAGAGCCGGTCCAAGAGACCCAGTACTTC. This gives the protein CSAREPVQETQYF. This chain links TRBV20-1 with TRBJ2-5; no clear D. The germline V and J ends were trimmed by 0 bases and 1 base, with 6 bases remaining between them. CDR3 length: 13 amino acids. Germline CDR1 reads DFQATT; CDR2 reads SNEGSKA (reference sequence).

This clonotype was detected ten times or more. This chain joins TRBV7-8 and TRBJ2-1, with TRBD2 matching over 9 bases. J was trimmed by 8 bases and V by 5 bases; bases with no gene match: 19. CDR3 size: 18 residues. Germline CDR1 reads SGHVS; CDR2 reads FQNEAQ. The DNA for the CDR3 is TGTGCCAGCAGCATACCCGGGGTAGCGGGAGCTAGGTCAGATGAGCAGTTCTTC. The encoded protein is CASSIPGVAGARSDEQFF. The full variable domain, completed using reference TRBV7-8 and TRBJ2-1, is GAGVSQSPRYKVAKRGQDVALRCDPISGHVSLFWYQQALGQGPEFLTYFQNEAQLDKSGLPSDRFFAERPEGSVSTLKIQRTQQEDSAVYLCASSIPGVAGARSDEQFFGPGTRLTVL.

V usage is TRBV7-2 and J usage is TRBJ2-7; no clear D. The CDR3 runs 14 residues. The germline V gene has CDR1 SGHTA and CDR2 FQGNSA. Trimming shortened V by 1 base and J by 3 bases, and 10 bases separated the two germline ends. The CDR3, as DNA: TGTGCCAGCAGCTTAGAGGCAGATATCTACGAGCAGTACTTC. Protein sequence: CASSLEADIYEQYF.

The rearrangement uses TRBV11-2 and TRBJ1-1, with a weak D call TRBD1 (5 bases). The V gene lost 4 bases and the J gene lost 6 bases, with 15 bases spanning the gap. The CDR3 length is 14 residues. CDR1 SGHAT and CDR2 FQNNGV come from the germline V gene. CDR3 in DNA: TGTGCCAGCAGCTCGTTTATGGGACTCGCTGAAGCTTTCTTT. This sequence encodes CASSSFMGLAEAFF.

A few counts support this clonotype. This sequence joins TRBV7-9 and TRBJ1-6; TRBD1 is a possible D gene (5 bases). CDR1 and CDR2 from the germline V gene are SEHNR and FQNEAQ (reference sequence). Trimming cost V 5 bases and J 7 bases, with 6 bases left between them. This CDR3 has 12 amino acids. The CDR3 nucleotides read TGTGCCAGCAGCGAGGGGAATTCACCCCTCCACTTT. Amino acid sequence: CASSEGNSPLHF.

This clonotype was counted between two and nine times. V gene TRBV5-1 combines with J gene TRBJ2-1; TRBD2 agrees at 14 bases. Per the germline V gene, CDR1 is SGHRS and CDR2 is YFSETQ. The CDR3 length is 17 residues. Unmatched junction bases numbered 3, after V lost 4 bases and J lost 0 bases. This CDR3 reads CASSGGTSGGSYNEQFF. The CDR3 DNA is TGCGCCAGCAGCGGAGGGACTAGCGGGGGCTCCTACAATGAGCAGTTCTTC.